This passage covers 19 T cell receptor beta chains from one sample sequenced in a study of blood T cell repertoires in COVID-19. Measured with immunoSEQ multiplex PCR; TCRdb has only the in-frame clones, and not every one. The data show some 300,000 clones, with around 90% seen just once and 1.3% held by the top ten. Source material: peripheral blood. These TCRs come from a man aged 65-85 years with acute or convalescent COVID-19.

This clone showed up just once. The chain has TRBV7-9 and TRBJ2-1; possibly TRBD1 for D (5 bases). CDR1 and CDR2 from the germline V gene are SEHNR and FQNEAQ (reference sequence). V shed 2 bases and J shed 4 bases, with 9 bases lying between them. This CDR3 has 14 amino acids. The CDR3 nucleotides read TGTGCCAGCAGCTTACCAGGGCTTTACAATGAGCAGTTCTTC. This codes for CASSLPGLYNEQFF.

This clone appeared a few times. V gene TRBV4-2 combines with J gene TRBJ2-3, with D perhaps TRBD1 (5 bases). V was shortened by 6 bases and J by 6 bases, with 13 bases between the two germline ends. Germline CDR1 LGHNA, CDR2 YNFKEQ. The CDR3 consists of 13 residues. In nucleotides, the CDR3 is TGTGCCAGCAGGGGGCAAATGGAGGATACGCAGTATTTT. Its protein is CASRGQMEDTQYF.

The chain joins TRBV3-1 (or the pseudogene TRBV3-2) to TRBJ1-2, with 8 nucleotides matching TRBD1. The length of the CDR3 is 21 residues. V shed 1 base and J 3 bases; nucleotides not matched to a gene: 22. Germline CDR1 is LGHDT and CDR2 is YNNKEL (reference sequence). This CDR3 reads CASSQVIVGRDRRRAYYGYTF. The CDR3 bases are TGTGCCAGCAGCCAAGTAATCGTCGGTCGGGACAGGAGACGAGCCTACTATGGCTACACCTTC.

CDR3 in DNA: TGTGCCAGCAGCTTGGGTCCTAGCGGGGGGAATGAGCAGTTCTTC. This sequence encodes CASSLGPSGGNEQFF. V usage is TRBV7-3 and J usage is TRBJ2-1, with 11 bases identical to TRBD2. This CDR3 is built from 15 residues. Per germline, CDR1 SGHTA and CDR2 FQGTGA. The trim removed 3 bases at V and 7 bases at J, leaving 5 bases unmatched.

The chain employs TRBV5-4 and TRBJ2-2, with 9 bases aligning to TRBD1. The junction had 7 bases not matched to a gene; V was cut back by 5 bases and J by 5 bases. This CDR3 is 15 amino acids long. Germline values: CDR1 SGHNT, CDR2 YYREEE (reference sequence). The CDR3 DNA reads TGTGCCAGCAGAAAACAGGGGGCCGGGACCGGGGAGCTGTTTTTT. Encoded protein: CASRKQGAGTGELFF.

The chain carries TRBV5-1 and TRBJ2-7; D uncertain. The CDR3 spans 12 residues. V shed 0 bases and J shed 2 bases, with 3 bases lying between them. Germline lookup yields CDR1 SGHRS and CDR2 YFSETQ. CDR3 in DNA: TGCGCCAGCAGCTTGGACACCTACGAGCAGTACTTC. Its translation: CASSLDTYEQYF.

This chain uses TRBV5-8 with TRBJ2-7; tentative D call: TRBD1 (5 bases). Germline assignment: CDR1 SGHTS and CDR2 YDEGEE. V dropped 4 bases and J dropped 5 bases, with 19 bases sitting between them. This CDR3 spans 15 amino acids. The DNA of the CDR3 is TGTGCCAGCAGCCCCCAAAGGGTCAGGGCCCACGAGCAGTACTTC. Protein: CASSPQRVRAHEQYF.

The V gene is TRBV28, the J gene TRBJ1-2; 9 nucleotides align to TRBD1. The CDR3 totals 15 residues. Germline CDR1 MDHEN, CDR2 SYDVKM. Germline trimming cut 5 bases from V and 8 bases from J; bases unmatched to any gene: 12. The CDR3 nucleotides read TGTGCCAGCAGTGAAGGGGGACAGGGTATCTGGGGCTACACCTTC. Translating gives CASSEGGQGIWGYTF.

The chain uses TRBV4-2 and TRBJ1-2, with 7 bases fitting TRBD1. CDR3 length: 14 residues. Germline V gene sequence: CDR1 LGHNA, CDR2 YNFKEQ. The V and J ends lost 4 bases and 4 bases, in that order; junction bases with no gene match: 6. CDR3 sequence (DNA): TGTGCCAGCAGCCCGCAGGGGGTCAGCTATGGCTACACCTTC. Translating it yields CASSPQGVSYGYTF.

The chain employs TRBV2 and TRBJ1-1, with D unclear. V lost 4 bases, J lost 0 bases, and 6 bases lay in between. Looked up from germline, CDR1 is SNHLY and CDR2 is FYNNEI. The CDR3 covers 13 residues. The CDR3, as DNA: TGTGCCAGCAGTGTAACGGTGAACACTGAAGCTTTCTTT. This translates into CASSVTVNTEAFF.

V and J are TRBV7-3 and TRBJ2-1, with a possible D match to TRBD2 (6 bases). CDR3 size: 13 residues. V lost 2 bases and J lost 4, with 6 bases in between. Germline V CDR1 and CDR2: SGHTA, FQGTGA. CDR3 coding DNA: TGTGCCAGCAGCTTAGGACTATACAATGAGCAGTTCTTC. Translation gives CASSLGLYNEQFF.

This clone showed up just a few times. J is TRBJ2-3 and V is TRBV7-6; the D gene is possibly TRBD2 (6 bases). The CDR3 loop spans 16 amino acids. Trimming pared 1 base from V and 2 bases from J, leaving 13 bases between. The germline CDR1 and CDR2 sequences are SGHVS and FNYEAQ. This CDR3 is CASSLDASVHTDTQYF. The DNA for the CDR3 is TGTGCCAGCAGCTTAGACGCTAGCGTACACACAGATACGCAGTATTTT.

This chain connects TRBV19 to TRBJ1-5; 8 nucleotides match TRBD1. The CDR3 covers 15 residues. Germline CDR1 and CDR2: LNHDA and SQIVND (reference sequence). V shed 1 base, J shed 4 bases, and the junction held 3 bases outside the gene matches. CDR3 in DNA: TGTGCCAGTAGTATAGGGACAGGGCCAAATCAGCCCCAGCATTTT. The encoded protein is CASSIGTGPNQPQHF.

The rearrangement joins TRBV11-2 to TRBJ1-5; TRBD1 might be the D (5 bases). V was pared by 5 bases and J by 0 bases, with 11 bases between. Germline CDR1 SGHAT, CDR2 FQNNGV. This CDR3 is built from 15 residues. The CDR3 DNA follows: TGTGCCAGCAGCAAGACAGAGGCTAGCAATCAGCCCCAGCATTTT. It is translated as CASSKTEASNQPQHF. Full variable domain (rest looked up from reference TRBV11-2 and TRBJ1-5): EAGVAQSPRYKIIEKRQSVAFWCNPISGHATLYWYQQILGQGPKLLIQFQNNGVVDDSQLPKDRFSAERLKGVDSTLKIQPAKLEDSAVYLCASSKTEASNQPQHFGDGTRLSIL.

The rearrangement uses TRBV18 and TRBJ2-5; 13 positions match TRBD2. Unmatched junction bases numbered 7, after V lost 4 bases and J lost 2 bases. The CDR3 extends over 17 amino acids. CDR1 is KGHSH and CDR2 is LQKENI in the germline V gene. The CDR3 reads CASSLVAGLAGQETQYF. CDR3 in DNA: TGTGCCAGCTCACTAGTAGCGGGACTAGCGGGACAAGAGACCCAGTACTTC.

V is TRBV18 and J is TRBJ1-3; perhaps TRBD1 as D (6 bases). The CDR3 loop spans 15 amino acids. V was shortened by 2 bases and J by 2 bases, with 10 bases between the two germline ends. In germline, CDR1 is KGHSH, CDR2 LQKENI. CDR3: CASSPNRVAGNTIYF. The CDR3 DNA is TGTGCCAGCTCACCAAACAGGGTAGCTGGAAACACCATATATTTT.

The J gene is TRBJ1-5, the V gene TRBV30; TRBD1 agrees at 8 bases. Looked up from germline, CDR1 is GTSNPN and CDR2 is SVGIG (reference sequence). Trimming removed 1 base from V and 6 bases from J; junction bases left unmatched: 2. The CDR3 consists of 13 residues. The CDR3: CAWSGRGLQPQHF. CDR3 DNA sequence: TGTGCCTGGAGTGGCAGGGGGCTTCAGCCCCAGCATTTT.

The chain carries TRBV5-1 and TRBJ2-5, with TRBD1 matching 8 bases. Germline CDR1 and CDR2: SGHRS and YFSETQ. V was pared by 5 bases and J by 7 bases, with 7 bases of the junction left unmatched. CDR3 length: 13 residues. CDR3 sequence (DNA): TGCGCCAGCAGTGAGGGACAGGATGGGACCCAGTACTTC. This encodes CASSEGQDGTQYF.

This clone occurred a few times. The V call is TRBV7-2, the J call TRBJ1-1; D is possibly TRBD1 (5 bases). The CDR3 is made up of 15 amino acids. CDR1 SGHTA and CDR2 FQGNSA come from the germline V gene. Trimming took 5 bases from V and 4 from J, leaving 17 bases between them. CDR3 residues: CASSLWGLRGTEAFF. The CDR3 coding sequence is TGTGCCAGCAGCCTGTGGGGACTAAGGGGCACTGAAGCTTTCTTT.